Given below is one TCR beta chain in context. Its matching antigen is unknown. Generated by immunoSEQ multiplex PCR, the TCRdb table keeps only in-frame clones and is missing some. The sample carries approximately 1.5 million clones, 98% to 99% recorded once. The sample belongs to a study of shared clonotypes between healthy human individuals. The CDR3 contains 16 residues. CDR1 GTSNPN and CDR2 SVGIG come from the germline V gene (reference sequence). V lost 0 bases and J 0 bases, leaving 15 bases between the germline ends. General observations from the study: Though the depth was large, rarefaction showed that sorted-subset sequencing was incomplete. Donor scarcity curtailed the genetic and exposure-history diversity represented herein.

The clonotype originates from a man under 40 in good health. Material for sequencing was naive CD4+ T cells sorted from blood. Subset denoted: CD45RA+ positively selected. The chain joins TRBV30 to TRBJ2-7; possibly TRBD1 for D (5 bases). The CDR3 is CAWSVPWQGHSYEQYF. The DNA for the CDR3 is TGTGCCTGGAGTGTACCCTGGCAGGGCCACTCCTACGAGCAGTACTTC.